The present T cell receptor (beta chain) was sequenced within a study of blood T cells in healthy people across ages. Study-wide results and limits: Donor CMV status, an unknown factor, possibly confounded changes in expanded clonotypes.

Together with a sample-barcoded 5' primer, a J-beta primer mix was included in a second PCR lasting 7 to 11 cycles. Each CDR3 protein is one row after TCRdb ran MiXCR on the 5' RACE reads. The table includes some 1,000,000 distinct CDR3 sequences, 20% to 25% detected once. Turning to this clonotype: Its target is unknown.

Ranging in age from roughly 6 to 95, the donors were healthy Caucasian individuals from Russia. Separately, the same data were catalogued under a study of T cells of mothers and their children. As that report states: The authors added sample barcodes and 2-4 random nucleotides using the M1S primer of the second PCR.

Input material: blood. This clonotype was sampled from a girl aged 2 to 9 in good health.

CDR3 sequence (DNA): TGTGCCAGCACTGGACTAGCGGGAAAATACGAGCAGTACTTC. As protein: CASTGLAGKYEQYF. The genes are TRBV12-3 or TRBV12-4 and TRBJ2-7, with TRBD2 matching 12 bases. This CDR3 is 14 amino acids long. J gave up 4 bases and V 7 bases, and 5 bases lay outside the gene matches.